These 30 T cell receptor beta chains came from one sample sequenced in a study of CD8 T cells in ankylosing spondylitis. MiXCR was run by TCRdb on the 5' RACE reads, yielding one entry per CDR3 protein. Of approximately 540,000 distinct CDR3 sequences listed, about an eighth were seen once; the top ten hold 6.8%. Study-wide points: Seemingly characteristic of ankylosing spondylitis blood was a TCR beta motif consisting of eight highly homologous variants.

No antigens are known for them. The sample consisted of blood, either unsorted or a sorted T cell fraction (not recorded which). The source of these receptors is a male donor with ankylosing spondylitis.

This clonotype was picked up a small number of times. The chain couples TRBV7-9 to TRBJ2-1, with 9 positions matching TRBD2. CDR3 length: 17 amino acids. Germline assignment: CDR1 SEHNR and CDR2 FQNEAQ (reference sequence). J was trimmed by 2 bases and V by 0 bases; bases with no gene match: 5. CDR3 in amino acids: CASSLATTSGAYNEQFF. CDR3 DNA: TGTGCCAGCAGCTTAGCGACGACTAGCGGAGCCTACAATGAGCAGTTCTTC.

This clonotype came up a few times. This chain uses TRBV24-1 with TRBJ2-1, with D perhaps being TRBD1 or TRBD2 (5 bases each). Germline values: CDR1 KGHDR, CDR2 SFDVKD. The length of the CDR3 is 14 residues. Trimming took off 7 bases at V and 9 bases at J, with 18 bases between the two ends. The CDR3 reads CATRSGTTAGEQFF. DNA for the CDR3: TGTGCCACCAGATCAGGGACCACTGCTGGTGAGCAGTTCTTC.

This clonotype was seen at least ten times. The V and J genes are TRBV5-1 and TRBJ2-3, with 9 bases aligning to TRBD2. Trimming cost V 3 bases and J 2 bases; bases outside gene matches: 7. Germline CDR1 reads SGHRS; CDR2 reads YFSETQ. The CDR3 has 16 amino acids. The CDR3 protein is CASSSEGLATTDTQYF. The CDR3 bases are TGCGCCAGCAGCTCGGAGGGACTAGCTACCACAGATACGCAGTATTTT.

The CDR3 DNA reads as TGTGCCAGCAGCTCCGTCCCGGGGACCCAGTACTTC. Translation: CASSSVPGTQYF. The V call is TRBV12-3 or TRBV12-4, the J call TRBJ2-5; D is unresolved. Trimming stripped 6 bases from V and 7 bases from J, with 12 bases between. The CDR3 runs 12 residues.

This clonotype was seen a few times. This chain connects TRBV20-1 to TRBJ2-1; possibly TRBD1 or TRBD2 for D (5 bases each). The ends were cut back, 3 bases at V and 1 base at J, with 19 bases in the middle. CDR1 is DFQATT and CDR2 is SNEGSKA in the germline V gene (reference sequence). The CDR3 covers 17 residues. The CDR3 DNA reads as TGCAGTGCTAGTTCGGCCGGGGTAGGGGCATCCTACAATGAGCAGTTCTTC. Translated: CSASSAGVGASYNEQFF.

A few counts support this clonotype. This sequence joins TRBV11-2 and TRBJ2-1, with a tentative D call TRBD1 (5 bases). V lost 1 base and J lost 9, with 10 bases in between. CDR3 length: 13 amino acids. Germline assignment: CDR1 SGHAT and CDR2 FQNNGV. CDR3 region: CASSLVGASEQFF. The CDR3 DNA reads as TGTGCCAGCAGCTTAGTAGGGGCGAGTGAGCAGTTCTTC.

This clonotype was seen only a few times. This chain connects TRBV20-1 to TRBJ1-5, with a tentative D call TRBD1 (6 bases). CDR3 length: 15 residues. Germline assignment: CDR1 DFQATT and CDR2 SNEGSKA (reference sequence). V was trimmed by 0 bases and J by 2 bases, leaving 11 bases between them. The CDR3, as DNA: TGCAGTGCTAGAGAAGGGGGAGGCGGCAATCAGCCCCAGCATTTT. It encodes CSAREGGGGNQPQHF.

The rearrangement uses TRBV20-1 and TRBJ2-1; no firm D call. The length of the CDR3 is 11 residues. Trimming took 1 base from V and 8 from J, leaving 6 bases between them. Per the germline V gene, CDR1 is DFQATT and CDR2 is SNEGSKA (reference sequence). This CDR3 is CSARGFDEQFF. The CDR3 nucleotides read TGCAGTGCTAGAGGCTTCGATGAGCAGTTCTTC.

A few counts support this clonotype. V is TRBV5-1 and J is TRBJ2-3, with unresolved D. There are 14 residues in the CDR3. Germline V CDR1 and CDR2: SGHRS, YFSETQ. The V gene lost 6 bases and the J gene lost 6 bases, with 17 bases spanning the gap. The CDR3: CASTMNEARDTQYF. Written as DNA, the CDR3 is TGCGCCAGCACAATGAATGAGGCGAGGGATACGCAGTATTTT.

This clonotype was observed a few times. The chain links TRBV15 to TRBJ1-1; no definite D call. The CDR3 sequence is 12 residues long. The germline CDR1 and CDR2 sequences are LNHNV and YYDKDF (reference sequence). V was clipped by 0 bases and J by 10 bases, with 9 bases between them. CDR3 sequence reads: CATSRDSAGAFF. For the CDR3, the DNA is TGTGCCACCAGCAGAGATTCTGCGGGAGCTTTCTTT. The full variable domain, with the rest looked up from reference TRBV15 and TRBJ1-1, is DAMVIQNPRYQVTQFGKPVTLSCSQTLNHNVMYWYQQKSSQAPKLLFHYYDKDFNNEADTPDNFQSRRPNTSFCFLDIRSPGLGDTAMYLCATSRDSAGAFFGQGTRLTVV.

This clonotype came up a few times. The V gene is TRBV3-1, the J gene TRBJ2-1, with D possibly called TRBD1 or TRBD2 (5 bases each). Trimming stripped 4 bases from V and 1 base from J, with 11 bases between. The CDR3 sequence is 15 residues long. Germline V gives CDR1 LGHDT, CDR2 YNNKEL (reference sequence). In DNA form, the CDR3 reads TGTGCCAGCAGCCGTAGCGAGGGGTCCTACAATGAGCAGTTCTTC. It codes for CASSRSEGSYNEQFF.

This clonotype occurred a few times. The V gene is TRBV5-1, the J gene TRBJ1-2; 11 nucleotides agree with TRBD1. The V and J ends lost 4 bases and 4 bases, in that order; junction bases with no gene match: 6. CDR1 is SGHRS and CDR2 is YFSETQ in the germline V gene. This CDR3 has 15 residues. The chain's CDR3 is CASSAGTGGLYGYTF. CDR3 nucleotide sequence: TGCGCCAGCAGCGCCGGGACAGGGGGTCTCTATGGCTACACCTTC. Variable domain in full (rest from reference TRBV5-1 and TRBJ1-2): KAGVTQTPRYLIKTRGQQVTLSCSPISGHRSVSWYQQTPGQGLQFLFEYFSETQRNKGNFPGRFSGRQFSNSRSEMNVSTLELGDSALYLCASSAGTGGLYGYTFGSGTRLTVV.

This clonotype was observed a handful of times. V and J are TRBV5-5 and TRBJ1-1; D is undetermined. This CDR3 is built from 15 residues. The germline gives CDR1 SGHKS, CDR2 YYEKEE (reference sequence). The V gene lost 0 bases and the J gene lost 5 bases, with 14 bases spanning the gap. As DNA, the CDR3 is TGTGCCAGCAGCTTGGGGGCCTGGGAACTGACTGAAGCTTTCTTT. Translation gives CASSLGAWELTEAFF.

This clonotype came up once. The chain combines TRBV2 with TRBJ2-7; D may be TRBD2 (6 bases). The CDR3 loop spans 13 amino acids. With 6 bases removed from V and 9 bases from J, the gap between germline ends came to 18 bases. Germline loops: CDR1 SNHLY, CDR2 FYNNEI. The CDR3 spells CASSDGTSWRQYV. Here the CDR3 DNA reads TGTGCCAGCAGCGATGGGACTTCGTGGAGGCAGTACGTC.

V and J are TRBV7-2 and TRBJ1-6; no clear D gene. The CDR3 is 17 amino acids. Looked up from germline, CDR1 is SGHTA and CDR2 is FQGNSA. V lost 0 bases and J lost 7, with 16 bases in between. As DNA, the CDR3 is TGTGCCAGCAGCTTAGCGAGTGGGAGGGTCAAGAATTCACCCCTCCACTTT. Residues: CASSLASGRVKNSPLHF.

The chain carries TRBV5-1 and TRBJ2-3; 10 positions match TRBD2. The germline V gene has CDR1 SGHRS and CDR2 YFSETQ. The CDR3 length is 16 residues. After removal of 4 bases from V and 6 bases from J, the junction contained 11 bases not matched to a gene. The CDR3 protein is CASSPGLARARDTQYF. The CDR3 DNA follows: TGCGCCAGCAGCCCGGGACTAGCGCGAGCCCGCGATACGCAGTATTTT.

This clonotype was counted many times. The V call is TRBV11-2, the J call TRBJ2-5; D not resolved. V dropped 5 bases and J dropped 2 bases, with 24 bases sitting between them. The germline V gene encodes CDR1 SGHAT and CDR2 FQNNGV. The CDR3 is 18 amino acids. CDR3 in amino acids: CASSLVPGIEAKQETQYF. CDR3 bases: TGTGCCAGCAGCCTAGTCCCAGGTATCGAGGCGAAACAAGAGACCCAGTACTTC.

The gene calls are TRBV29-1 and TRBJ1-1; D call uncertain. CDR3 size: 13 residues. Trimming left V 7 bases short and J 5 bases short, with 17 bases between. Germline V CDR1 and CDR2: SQVTM, ANQGSEA. CDR3: CSARDSRGTEAFF. The CDR3 nucleotides read TGCAGCGCCAGAGACTCTAGAGGGACTGAAGCTTTCTTT.

The chain is built from TRBV20-1 and TRBJ2-4; 11 bases agree with TRBD2. The V segment lost 6 bases and the J segment 0 bases; nucleotides outside the gene matches: 4. The V gene's germline CDR1 is DFQATT and CDR2 SNEGSKA (reference sequence). The CDR3 spans 15 residues. This CDR3 reads CSAIAGGLAKNIQYF. DNA of the CDR3: TGCAGTGCCATAGCGGGAGGGTTAGCCAAAAACATTCAGTACTTC.

The chain recombines TRBV29-1 with TRBJ1-2; 9 nucleotides agree with TRBD1. The V gene end was trimmed by 6 bases and the J gene end by 3 bases; junction bases not matched to a gene: 5. CDR1 is SQVTM and CDR2 is ANQGSEA in the germline V gene. The CDR3 length is 13 residues. CDR3: CSVQGDRDYGYTF. In DNA, the CDR3 is TGCAGCGTCCAGGGGGACAGGGACTATGGCTACACCTTC.

This sequence joins TRBV21-1 and TRBJ1-5; the table calls TRBD1, which could not be checked here. TRBV21-1 is termed a pseudogene. CDR3 length equals 19 residues. The chain's CDR3 is CASSNQPGQGSNSNQPQHF. The CDR3 DNA reads TGTGCCAGCAGCAATCAACCGGGACAGGGGTCTAATAGCAATCAGCCCCAGCATTTT.

The J gene is TRBJ2-3, the V gene TRBV27, with 13 positions matching TRBD2. Germline V CDR1 and CDR2: MNHEY, SMNVEV (reference sequence). The V gene end was trimmed by 5 bases and the J gene end by 7 bases; junction bases not matched to a gene: 12. The CDR3 length is 17 residues. The CDR3 loop reads CASSIRKLAGGPHTQYF. The CDR3 DNA sequence: TGTGCCAGCAGTATCAGAAAACTAGCGGGAGGGCCGCATACGCAGTATTTT.

The rearrangement links TRBV5-5 to TRBJ1-2, with 8 bases lining up with TRBD1. Germline-derived CDR1 and CDR2 are SGHKS and YYEKEE (reference sequence). The CDR3 totals 15 residues. The V and J ends lost 2 bases and 0 bases, in that order; junction bases with no gene match: 3. CDR3 nucleotides: TGTGCCAGCAGCTTCCGGGACAGGCCTAACTATGGCTACACCTTC. Its translation is CASSFRDRPNYGYTF.

V gene TRBV24-1 combines with J gene TRBJ2-5; 9 bases map to TRBD1. V was pared by 1 base and J by 4 bases, with 6 bases of the junction left unmatched. CDR1 and CDR2 from the germline V gene are KGHDR and SFDVKD. CDR3 length equals 16 residues. For the CDR3, the DNA is TGTGCCACCAGTGATTTTCGGAGGACAGGGGCAGAGACCCAGTACTTC. Its protein is CATSDFRRTGAETQYF.

J is TRBJ2-3 and V is TRBV3-1; D may be TRBD2 (5 bases). This CDR3 contains 16 residues. In germline, CDR1 is LGHDT, CDR2 YNNKEL (reference sequence). V was pared by 4 bases and J by 0 bases, with 14 bases between. CDR3 protein: CASSPLRTSSTDTQYF. For the CDR3, the DNA is TGTGCCAGCAGCCCCCTAAGGACTTCTAGCACAGATACGCAGTATTTT.

The V and J genes are TRBV5-6 and TRBJ2-7, with D possibly matching TRBD1 (6 bases). CDR3 length equals 15 residues. Germline V gives CDR1 SGHDT, CDR2 YYEEEE. Trimming stripped 4 bases from V and 6 bases from J, with 20 bases between. The CDR3 loop is CASSLTGTPGLEQYF. CDR3 DNA sequence: TGTGCCAGCAGCCTCACCGGGACACCCGGTCTCGAGCAGTACTTC. Full variable domain (missing parts from reference TRBV5-6 and TRBJ2-7): DAGVTQSPTHLIKTRGQQVTLRCSPKSGHDTVSWYQQALGQGPQFIFQYYEEEERQRGNFPDRFSGHQFPNYSSELNVNALLLGDSALYLCASSLTGTPGLEQYFGPGTRLTVT.

This clonotype was counted between two and nine times. CDR3 loop: CASSEIPGGETQYF. CDR3 DNA: TGTGCCAGCAGCGAAATTCCGGGGGGGGAGACCCAGTACTTC. V gene TRBV7-8 combines with J gene TRBJ2-5, with 8 positions matching TRBD2. Trimming took 5 bases from V and 5 from J; bases not matched to a gene: 7. This CDR3 is built from 14 residues. The V gene's germline CDR1 is SGHVS and CDR2 FQNEAQ.

This clonotype appeared many times. This chain uses TRBV12-3 or TRBV12-4 with TRBJ2-7; D possibly uses TRBD1 or TRBD2 (5 bases each). The CDR3 extends over 18 amino acids. V lost 3 bases and J 2 bases, leaving 23 bases between the germline ends. CDR3 sequence: CASSFWGGGMVAAYEQYF. The DNA for the CDR3 is TGTGCCAGCAGTTTTTGGGGTGGGGGAATGGTCGCTGCCTACGAGCAGTACTTC.

The sample holds a few counts of this clonotype. J is TRBJ1-2 and V is TRBV10-3, with unresolved D. CDR3 length: 12 amino acids. The germline gives CDR1 ENHRY, CDR2 SYGVKD. V lost 7 bases and J lost 6, with 12 bases in between. The CDR3 reads CAITSGYDGYTF. Written as DNA, the CDR3 is TGTGCCATCACATCGGGATACGATGGCTACACCTTC.

This clonotype was found a few times. This chain links TRBV12-3 or TRBV12-4 with TRBJ1-1; D might be TRBD1 (6 bases). CDR3 size: 11 residues. The ends were cut back, 10 bases at V and 10 bases at J, with 16 bases in the middle. Written as DNA, the CDR3 is TGTGCCACCGGGACAACAACACGAGCTTTCTTT. It yields the protein CATGTTTRAFF.